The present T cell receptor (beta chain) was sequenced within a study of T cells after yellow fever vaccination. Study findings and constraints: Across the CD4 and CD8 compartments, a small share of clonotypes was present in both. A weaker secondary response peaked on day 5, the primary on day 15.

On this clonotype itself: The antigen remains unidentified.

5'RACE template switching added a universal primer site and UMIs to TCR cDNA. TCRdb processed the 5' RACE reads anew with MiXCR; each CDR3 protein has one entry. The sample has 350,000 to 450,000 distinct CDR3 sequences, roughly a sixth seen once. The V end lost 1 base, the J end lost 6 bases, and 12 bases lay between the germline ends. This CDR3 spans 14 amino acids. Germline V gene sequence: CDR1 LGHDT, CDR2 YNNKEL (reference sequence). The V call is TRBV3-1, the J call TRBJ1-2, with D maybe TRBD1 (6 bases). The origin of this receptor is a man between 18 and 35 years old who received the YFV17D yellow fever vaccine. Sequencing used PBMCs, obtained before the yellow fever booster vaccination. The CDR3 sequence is CASSQGRGADGYTF. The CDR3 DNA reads TGTGCCAGCAGCCAAGGCAGGGGCGCTGATGGCTACACCTTC.